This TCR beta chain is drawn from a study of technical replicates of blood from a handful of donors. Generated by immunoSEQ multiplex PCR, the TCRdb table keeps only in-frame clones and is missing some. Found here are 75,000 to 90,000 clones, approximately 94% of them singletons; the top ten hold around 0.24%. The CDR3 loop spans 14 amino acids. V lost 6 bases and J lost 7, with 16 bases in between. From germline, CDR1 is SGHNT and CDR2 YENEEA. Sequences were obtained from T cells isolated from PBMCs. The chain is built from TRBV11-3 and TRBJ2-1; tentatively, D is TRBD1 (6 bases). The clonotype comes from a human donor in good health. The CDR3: CASRVQGIQNEQFF. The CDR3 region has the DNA TGTGCCAGCAGGGTCCAGGGGATACAAAATGAGCAGTTCTTC.